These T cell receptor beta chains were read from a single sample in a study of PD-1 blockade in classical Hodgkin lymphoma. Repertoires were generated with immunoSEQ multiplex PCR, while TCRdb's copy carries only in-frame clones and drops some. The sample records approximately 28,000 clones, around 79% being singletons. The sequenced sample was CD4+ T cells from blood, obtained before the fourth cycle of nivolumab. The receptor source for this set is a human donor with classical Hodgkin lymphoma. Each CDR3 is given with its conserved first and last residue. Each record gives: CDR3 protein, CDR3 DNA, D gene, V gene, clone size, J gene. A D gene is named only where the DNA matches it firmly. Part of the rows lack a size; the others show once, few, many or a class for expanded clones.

cdr3_aa: CASSIPLLAGGTDTQYF
cdr3_nt: TGTGCCAGTAGTATTCCTTTACTAGCGGGGGGCACAGATACGCAGTATTTT
d_call: TRBD2
v_call: TRBV19
clone_size: -
j_call: TRBJ2-3

cdr3_aa: CASSQPPGSGEKLFF
cdr3_nt: TGTGCCAGCAGCCAACCCCCCGGATCAGGGGAAAAACTGTTTTTT
d_call: -
v_call: TRBV28
clone_size: -
j_call: TRBJ1-4

cdr3_aa: CARFGLDRMDLMNTEAFF
cdr3_nt: TGCGCCAGGTTTGGCTTGGACAGGATGGACCTTATGAACACTGAAGCTTTCTTT
d_call: TRBD1
v_call: TRBV10-1
clone_size: -
j_call: TRBJ1-1

cdr3_aa: CASSIYGGHGYTF
cdr3_nt: TGTGCCAGTAGTATTTACGGGGGCCATGGCTACACCTTC
d_call: -
v_call: TRBV19
clone_size: -
j_call: TRBJ1-2

cdr3_aa: CSVLTGNYGYTF
cdr3_nt: TGCAGCGTACTTACAGGGAACTATGGCTACACCTTC
d_call: -
v_call: TRBV29-1
clone_size: -
j_call: TRBJ1-2

cdr3_aa: CASSLSGTSGSWYEQYF
cdr3_nt: TGTGCCAGCAGTTTATCTGGGACTAGCGGGAGTTGGTACGAGCAGTACTTC
d_call: TRBD2
v_call: TRBV28
clone_size: -
j_call: TRBJ2-7

cdr3_aa: CAISEDRANYGYTF
cdr3_nt: TGTGCCATCAGTGAGGACAGGGCTAACTATGGCTACACCTTC
d_call: TRBD1
v_call: TRBV10-3
clone_size: -
j_call: TRBJ1-2

cdr3_aa: CASSLSPAYQETQYF
cdr3_nt: TGTGCCAGCAGCTTGTCCCCCGCCTACCAAGAGACCCAGTACTTC
d_call: -
v_call: TRBV7-6
clone_size: -
j_call: TRBJ2-5

cdr3_aa: CASSPLVSSYNEQFF
cdr3_nt: TGTGCCAGCTCACCACTTGTTAGCTCCTACAATGAGCAGTTCTTC
d_call: -
v_call: TRBV18
clone_size: -
j_call: TRBJ2-1

cdr3_aa: CASKDIYGYTF
cdr3_nt: TGTGCCAGCAAGGACATCTATGGCTACACCTTC
d_call: -
v_call: TRBV6-1
clone_size: -
j_call: TRBJ1-2

cdr3_aa: CASSSTGDRNTIYF
cdr3_nt: TGTGCCAGTAGTTCGACAGGGGATAGAAACACCATATATTTT
d_call: TRBD1
v_call: TRBV19
clone_size: -
j_call: TRBJ1-3

cdr3_aa: CASSRPGQGYEQYF
cdr3_nt: TGTGCCAGCAGCCGCCCGGGACAGGGATACGAGCAGTACTTC
d_call: TRBD1
v_call: TRBV16
clone_size: -
j_call: TRBJ2-7

cdr3_aa: CASSFWRDSSPGFAEAFF
cdr3_nt: TGTGCCAGCAGCTTCTGGAGGGATTCCTCCCCAGGGTTCGCTGAAGCTTTCTTT
d_call: -
v_call: TRBV7-3
clone_size: -
j_call: TRBJ1-1

cdr3_aa: CATSRDPREYTQYF
cdr3_nt: TGTGCCACCAGCAGAGATCCCCGAGAGTATACGCAGTATTTT
d_call: -
v_call: TRBV15
clone_size: -
j_call: TRBJ2-3

cdr3_aa: CASSLMVNQPQHF
cdr3_nt: TGTGCCAGCAGCTTAATGGTGAATCAGCCCCAGCATTTT
d_call: -
v_call: TRBV7-3
clone_size: -
j_call: TRBJ1-5

cdr3_aa: CASSQQGPTDTQYF
cdr3_nt: TGTGCCAGCAGCCAACAGGGTCCCACAGATACGCAGTATTTT
d_call: -
v_call: TRBV21-1
clone_size: -
j_call: TRBJ2-3

cdr3_aa: CASSLGDRARETQYF
cdr3_nt: TGTGCCAGCAGCTTGGGGGACAGGGCCCGGGAGACCCAGTACTTC
d_call: TRBD1
v_call: TRBV5-4
clone_size: few
j_call: TRBJ2-5

cdr3_aa: CASSPGQIYGYTF
cdr3_nt: TGTGCCAGCTCACCGGGACAGATCTATGGCTACACCTTC
d_call: TRBD1
v_call: TRBV18
clone_size: -
j_call: TRBJ1-2

cdr3_aa: CASSLGVWGRTFTNEKLFF
cdr3_nt: TGTGCCAGCAGCTTAGGTGTATGGGGCAGGACCTTCACTAATGAAAAACTGTTTTTT
d_call: -
v_call: TRBV13
clone_size: -
j_call: TRBJ1-4

cdr3_aa: CASSLTGQGSGNTIYF
cdr3_nt: TGTGCCAGCAGCTTAACTGGCCAGGGCTCTGGAAACACCATATATTTT
d_call: -
v_call: TRBV7-3
clone_size: few
j_call: TRBJ1-3

cdr3_aa: CAWEQGNYGYTF
cdr3_nt: TGTGCCTGGGAACAGGGGAACTATGGCTACACCTTC
d_call: TRBD1
v_call: TRBV30
clone_size: -
j_call: TRBJ1-2

cdr3_aa: CASSFGLAGVNEQFF
cdr3_nt: TGTGCCAGCAGCTTCGGACTAGCGGGAGTGAATGAGCAGTTCTTC
d_call: TRBD2
v_call: TRBV25-1
clone_size: -
j_call: TRBJ2-1

cdr3_aa: CASSPTISSTDTQYF
cdr3_nt: TGTGCCAGCAGCCCGACTATCTCTAGCACAGATACGCAGTATTTT
d_call: -
v_call: TRBV7-2
clone_size: -
j_call: TRBJ2-3

cdr3_aa: CASSSIPPGTGSNSPLHF
cdr3_nt: TGTGCCAGCAGCTCCATCCCCCCCGGGACAGGCTCGAATTCACCCCTCCACTTT
d_call: TRBD1
v_call: TRBV5-8
clone_size: -
j_call: TRBJ1-6

cdr3_aa: CASSIADRGSSYNEQFF
cdr3_nt: TGTGCCAGTAGTATAGCAGACAGGGGGTCCTCCTACAATGAGCAGTTCTTC
d_call: TRBD1
v_call: TRBV19
clone_size: few
j_call: TRBJ2-1

cdr3_aa: CASSLLPRSYEQYF
cdr3_nt: TGCGCCAGCAGCTTGTTGCCGAGGTCCTACGAGCAGTACTTC
d_call: -
v_call: TRBV5-1
clone_size: -
j_call: TRBJ2-7

cdr3_aa: CASSRGQQETQYF
cdr3_nt: TGTGCCAGTAGTAGGGGACAGCAAGAGACCCAGTACTTC
d_call: TRBD1
v_call: TRBV19
clone_size: -
j_call: TRBJ2-5

cdr3_aa: CASRRVSYRAYEQYF
cdr3_nt: TGTGCCAGCAGGAGGGTCTCCTATAGGGCCTACGAGCAGTACTTC
d_call: -
v_call: TRBV27
clone_size: -
j_call: TRBJ2-7

cdr3_aa: CASSSTDTQYF
cdr3_nt: TGTGCCAGCAGCTCCACAGATACGCAGTATTTT
d_call: -
v_call: TRBV7-3
clone_size: -
j_call: TRBJ2-3

cdr3_aa: CASIGGLGLAGGEQFF
cdr3_nt: TGTGCCAGCATCGGCGGCCTCGGACTAGCGGGAGGTGAGCAGTTCTTC
d_call: TRBD2
v_call: TRBV28
clone_size: -
j_call: TRBJ2-1

cdr3_aa: CASSLQSGTSGLSYNEQFF
cdr3_nt: TGTGCCAGCAGCCTACAATCCGGGACTAGCGGTCTCTCCTACAATGAGCAGTTCTTC
d_call: TRBD2
v_call: TRBV7-2
clone_size: -
j_call: TRBJ2-1

cdr3_aa: CAISESISVNTGELFF
cdr3_nt: TGTGCCATCAGTGAGTCGATTAGCGTTAACACCGGGGAGCTGTTTTTT
d_call: -
v_call: TRBV10-3
clone_size: -
j_call: TRBJ2-2

cdr3_aa: CASSLKPGATEAFF
cdr3_nt: TGTGCCAGCAGTCTCAAACCCGGGGCCACTGAAGCTTTCTTT
d_call: -
v_call: TRBV6-1
clone_size: -
j_call: TRBJ1-1

cdr3_aa: CASSIDRGSTDTQYF
cdr3_nt: TGTGCCAGTAGTATAGATCGAGGTAGCACAGATACGCAGTATTTT
d_call: -
v_call: TRBV19
clone_size: -
j_call: TRBJ2-3

cdr3_aa: CASSGTGAANTGELFF
cdr3_nt: TGTGCCAGCAGTGGAACAGGAGCCGCGAACACCGGGGAGCTGTTTTTT
d_call: -
v_call: TRBV6-1
clone_size: -
j_call: TRBJ2-2

cdr3_aa: CASSLKAGATDTQYF
cdr3_nt: TGTGCCAGCAGCTTAAAAGCGGGAGCGACAGATACGCAGTATTTT
d_call: TRBD2
v_call: TRBV7-3
clone_size: -
j_call: TRBJ2-3

cdr3_aa: CASSKSGQASYEQYF
cdr3_nt: TGTGCCAGCAGTAAGTCGGGACAGGCTTCCTACGAGCAGTACTTC
d_call: TRBD1
v_call: TRBV6-5
clone_size: -
j_call: TRBJ2-7

cdr3_aa: CSALSGDRGDTIYF
cdr3_nt: TGCAGCGCCCTGAGCGGGGACAGGGGTGACACCATATATTTT
d_call: TRBD1
v_call: TRBV29-1
clone_size: -
j_call: TRBJ1-3

cdr3_aa: CASSPLGLTGNEQYF
cdr3_nt: TGTGCCAGCAGCCCACTGGGGCTGACAGGGAACGAGCAGTACTTC
d_call: TRBD1
v_call: TRBV7-9
clone_size: once
j_call: TRBJ2-7

cdr3_aa: CASRLDMSYEQYF
cdr3_nt: TGTGCCAGCAGATTAGACATGTCCTACGAGCAGTACTTC
d_call: -
v_call: TRBV6-1
clone_size: -
j_call: TRBJ2-7

cdr3_aa: CASSLTVNYGYTF
cdr3_nt: TGTGCCAGCAGTCTTACAGTTAACTATGGCTACACCTTC
d_call: -
v_call: TRBV6-5
clone_size: few
j_call: TRBJ1-2

cdr3_aa: CASSPQGAPTDTQYF
cdr3_nt: TGTGCCAGCAGCCCACAGGGGGCGCCCACAGATACGCAGTATTTT
d_call: TRBD1
v_call: TRBV7-9
clone_size: once
j_call: TRBJ2-3

cdr3_aa: CASSEDRGFETQYF
cdr3_nt: TGTGCCAGCAGTGAAGACAGGGGTTTCGAGACCCAGTACTTC
d_call: TRBD1
v_call: TRBV25-1
clone_size: -
j_call: TRBJ2-5

cdr3_aa: CASSLELAGGPTGELFF
cdr3_nt: TGCGCCAGCAGCCTGGAACTAGCGGGAGGGCCTACCGGGGAGCTGTTTTTT
d_call: TRBD2
v_call: TRBV5-1
clone_size: -
j_call: TRBJ2-2

cdr3_aa: CASSRRDGTDTQYF
cdr3_nt: TGCGCCAGCAGCCGGCGGGATGGCACAGATACGCAGTATTTT
d_call: -
v_call: TRBV5-1
clone_size: -
j_call: TRBJ2-3

cdr3_aa: CASSLSGGIHYGYTF
cdr3_nt: TGTGCCAGCAGCCTTTCAGGGGGCATCCACTATGGCTACACCTTC
d_call: TRBD1
v_call: TRBV6-6
clone_size: -
j_call: TRBJ1-2

cdr3_aa: CASSIQGGQETQYF
cdr3_nt: TGTGCCAGTAGTATACAGGGCGGACAAGAGACCCAGTACTTC
d_call: -
v_call: TRBV19
clone_size: -
j_call: TRBJ2-5

cdr3_aa: CASSVLAGSSYEQYF
cdr3_nt: TGTGCCAGCAGTGTCCTAGCGGGGAGCTCCTACGAGCAGTACTTC
d_call: TRBD2
v_call: TRBV6-5
clone_size: -
j_call: TRBJ2-7

cdr3_aa: CASIGSRSSPLHF
cdr3_nt: TGTGCCAGCATAGGATCCCGGTCTTCACCCCTCCACTTT
d_call: -
v_call: TRBV2
clone_size: -
j_call: TRBJ1-6

cdr3_aa: CASSAVATNEKLFF
cdr3_nt: TGTGCCAGCAGTGCTGTTGCAACTAATGAAAAACTGTTTTTT
d_call: -
v_call: TRBV2
clone_size: -
j_call: TRBJ1-4

cdr3_aa: CASKSQGAAGELFF
cdr3_nt: TGTGCCAGCAAATCACAGGGGGCGGCCGGGGAGCTGTTTTTT
d_call: TRBD1
v_call: TRBV6-4
clone_size: -
j_call: TRBJ2-2

cdr3_aa: CASSLAGGLYEQYF
cdr3_nt: TGTGCCAGCAGTTTAGCGGGGGGGCTTTACGAGCAGTACTTC
d_call: TRBD2
v_call: TRBV6-5
clone_size: -
j_call: TRBJ2-7

cdr3_aa: CASSQGQGAGGETQYF
cdr3_nt: TGCGCCAGCAGCCAAGGACAGGGGGCAGGAGGAGAGACCCAGTACTTC
d_call: TRBD1
v_call: TRBV4-1
clone_size: -
j_call: TRBJ2-5